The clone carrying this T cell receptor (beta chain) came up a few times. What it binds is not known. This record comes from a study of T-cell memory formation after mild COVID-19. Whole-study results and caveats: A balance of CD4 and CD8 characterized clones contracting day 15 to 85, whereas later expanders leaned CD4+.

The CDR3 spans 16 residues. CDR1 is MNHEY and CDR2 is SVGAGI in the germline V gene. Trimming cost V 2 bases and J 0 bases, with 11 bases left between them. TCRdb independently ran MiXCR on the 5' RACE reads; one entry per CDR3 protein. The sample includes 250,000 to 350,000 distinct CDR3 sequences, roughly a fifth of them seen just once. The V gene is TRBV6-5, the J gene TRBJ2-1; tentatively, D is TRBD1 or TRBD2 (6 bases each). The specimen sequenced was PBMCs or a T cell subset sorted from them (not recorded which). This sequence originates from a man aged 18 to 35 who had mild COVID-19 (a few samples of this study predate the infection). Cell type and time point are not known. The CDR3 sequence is CASSYTGATSYNEQFF. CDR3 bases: TGTGCCAGCAGTTACACGGGGGCCACCTCCTACAATGAGCAGTTCTTC.